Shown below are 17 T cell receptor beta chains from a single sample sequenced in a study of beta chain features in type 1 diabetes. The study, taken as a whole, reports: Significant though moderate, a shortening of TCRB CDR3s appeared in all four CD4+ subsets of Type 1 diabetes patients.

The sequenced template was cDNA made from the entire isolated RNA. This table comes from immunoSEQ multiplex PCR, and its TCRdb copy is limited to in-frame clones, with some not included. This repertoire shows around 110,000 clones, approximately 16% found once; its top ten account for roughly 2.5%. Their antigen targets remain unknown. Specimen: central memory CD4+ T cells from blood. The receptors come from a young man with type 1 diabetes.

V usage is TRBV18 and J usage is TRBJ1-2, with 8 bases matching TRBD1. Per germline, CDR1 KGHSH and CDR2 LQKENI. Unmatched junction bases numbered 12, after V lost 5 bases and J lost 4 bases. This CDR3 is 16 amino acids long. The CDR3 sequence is CASSISRTGWGYGYTF. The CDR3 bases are TGTGCCAGCTCAATATCAAGGACAGGGTGGGGCTATGGCTACACCTTC.

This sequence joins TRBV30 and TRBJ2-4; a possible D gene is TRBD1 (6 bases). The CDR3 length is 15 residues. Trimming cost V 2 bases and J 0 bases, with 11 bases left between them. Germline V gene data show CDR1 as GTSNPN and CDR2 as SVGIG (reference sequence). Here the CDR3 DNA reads TGTGCCTGGAGTATGGACAGTTTAGCCAAAAACATTCAGTACTTC. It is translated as CAWSMDSLAKNIQYF.

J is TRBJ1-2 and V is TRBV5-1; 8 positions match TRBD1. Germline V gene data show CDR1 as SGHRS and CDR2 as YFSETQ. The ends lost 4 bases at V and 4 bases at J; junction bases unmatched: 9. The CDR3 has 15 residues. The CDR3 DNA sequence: TGCGCCAGCAGCAAGGGACAGGAAGACGTCTATGGCTACACCTTC. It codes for CASSKGQEDVYGYTF.

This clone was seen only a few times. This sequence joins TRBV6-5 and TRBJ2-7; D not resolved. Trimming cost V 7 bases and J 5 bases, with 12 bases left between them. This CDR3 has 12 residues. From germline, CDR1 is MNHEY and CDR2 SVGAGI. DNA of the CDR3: TGTGCCAGCACCTCAGTACTCCACGAGCAGTACTTC. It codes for CASTSVLHEQYF.

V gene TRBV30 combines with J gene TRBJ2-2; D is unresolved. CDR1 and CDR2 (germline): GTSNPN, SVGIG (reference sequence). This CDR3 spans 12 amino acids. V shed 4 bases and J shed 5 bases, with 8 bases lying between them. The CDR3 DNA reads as TGTGCCTGGACACCCGGTACCGGGGAGCTGTTTTTT. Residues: CAWTPGTGELFF.

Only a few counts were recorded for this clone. CDR3: CASSVGVTSANTGELFF. CDR3 bases: TGTGCCAGCAGCGTAGGGGTTACTAGTGCGAACACCGGGGAGCTGTTTTTT. J is TRBJ2-2 and V is TRBV9; D might be TRBD2 (5 bases). The CDR3 consists of 17 residues. CDR1 and CDR2 from the germline V gene are SGDLS and YYNGEE. V dropped 0 bases and J dropped 0 bases, with 12 bases sitting between them.

In DNA form, the CDR3 reads TGTGCCAGCAGTGGGCGATTTTCGGACAGGGCCCAGTACTTC. Residues: CASSGRFSDRAQYF. This chain connects TRBV2 to TRBJ2-4; TRBD1 agrees at 8 bases. Germline V gene lookup returns CDR1 SNHLY and CDR2 FYNNEI. With V trimmed by 4 bases and J by 13 bases, 12 bases remained unmatched. The CDR3 length is 14 residues.

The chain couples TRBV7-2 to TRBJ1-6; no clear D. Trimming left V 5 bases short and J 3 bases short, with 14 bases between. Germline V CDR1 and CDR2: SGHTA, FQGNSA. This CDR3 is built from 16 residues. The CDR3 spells CASSPSAEIYNSPLHF. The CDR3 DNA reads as TGTGCCAGCAGCCCCTCGGCGGAGATCTATAATTCACCCCTCCACTTT.

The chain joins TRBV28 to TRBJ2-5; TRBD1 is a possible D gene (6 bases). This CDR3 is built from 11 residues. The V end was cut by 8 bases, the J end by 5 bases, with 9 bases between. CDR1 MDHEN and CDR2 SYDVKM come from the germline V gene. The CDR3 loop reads CASSDSETQYF. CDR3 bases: TGTGCCAGCTCGGACAGTGAGACCCAGTACTTC.

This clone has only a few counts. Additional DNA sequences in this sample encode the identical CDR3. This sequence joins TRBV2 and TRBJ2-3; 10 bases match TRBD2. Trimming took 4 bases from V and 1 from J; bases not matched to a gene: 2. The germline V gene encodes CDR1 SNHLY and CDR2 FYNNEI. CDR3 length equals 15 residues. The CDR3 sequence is CASSGTSGGTDTQYF. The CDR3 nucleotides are TGTGCCAGCAGTGGCACTAGCGGGGGCACAGATACGCAGTATTTT.

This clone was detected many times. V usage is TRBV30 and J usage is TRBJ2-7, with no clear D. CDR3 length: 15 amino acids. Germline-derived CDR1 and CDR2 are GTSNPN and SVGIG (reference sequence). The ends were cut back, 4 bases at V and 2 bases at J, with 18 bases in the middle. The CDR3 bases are TGTGCCTGGAATGGTAAAGAAAGCCATACCTACGAGCAGTACTTC. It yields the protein CAWNGKESHTYEQYF.

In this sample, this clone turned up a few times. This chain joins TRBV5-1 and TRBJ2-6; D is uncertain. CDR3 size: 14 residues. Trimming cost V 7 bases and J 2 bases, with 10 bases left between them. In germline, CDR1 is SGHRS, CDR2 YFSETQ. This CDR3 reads CASQGYPGANVLTF. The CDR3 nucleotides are TGCGCCAGCCAAGGCTATCCTGGGGCCAACGTCCTGACTTTC.

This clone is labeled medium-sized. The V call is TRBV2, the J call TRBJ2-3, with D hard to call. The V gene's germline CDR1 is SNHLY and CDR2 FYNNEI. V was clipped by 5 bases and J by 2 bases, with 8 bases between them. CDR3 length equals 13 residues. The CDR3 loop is CASSLESTDTQYF. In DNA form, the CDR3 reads TGTGCCAGCAGTTTAGAGTCCACAGATACGCAGTATTTT.

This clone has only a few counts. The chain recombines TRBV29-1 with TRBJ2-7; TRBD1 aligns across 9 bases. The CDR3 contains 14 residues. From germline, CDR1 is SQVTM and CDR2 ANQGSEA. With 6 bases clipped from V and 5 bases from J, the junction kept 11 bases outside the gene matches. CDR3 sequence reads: CSVDRGSDLNEQYF. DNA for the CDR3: TGCAGCGTCGACAGGGGGTCCGACCTGAACGAGCAGTACTTC.

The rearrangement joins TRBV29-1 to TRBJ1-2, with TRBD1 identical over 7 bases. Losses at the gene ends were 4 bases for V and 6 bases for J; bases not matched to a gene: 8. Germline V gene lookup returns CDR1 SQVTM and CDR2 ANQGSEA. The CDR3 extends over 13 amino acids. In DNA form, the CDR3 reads TGCAGCGTTGGGGGCCACAGGGGCCATGGCTACACCTTC. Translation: CSVGGHRGHGYTF. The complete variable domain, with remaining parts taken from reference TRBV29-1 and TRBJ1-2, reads SAVISQKPSRDICQRGTSLTIQCQVDSQVTMMFWYRQQPGQSLTLIATANQGSEATYESGFVIDKFPISRPNLTFSTLTVSNMSPEDSSIYLCSVGGHRGHGYTFGSGTRLTVV.

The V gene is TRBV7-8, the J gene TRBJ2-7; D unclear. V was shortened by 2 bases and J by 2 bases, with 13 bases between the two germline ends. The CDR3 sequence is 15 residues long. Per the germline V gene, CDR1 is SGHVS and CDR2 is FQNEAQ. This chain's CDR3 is CASSLKRVLTYEQYF. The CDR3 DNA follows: TGTGCCAGCAGCTTAAAAAGGGTACTCACCTACGAGCAGTACTTC.

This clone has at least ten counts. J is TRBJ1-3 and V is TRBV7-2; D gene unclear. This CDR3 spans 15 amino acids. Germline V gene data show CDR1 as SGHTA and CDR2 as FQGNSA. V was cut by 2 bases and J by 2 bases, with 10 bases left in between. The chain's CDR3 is CASSLTGLTGNTIYF. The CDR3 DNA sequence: TGTGCCAGCAGCTTAACGGGCTTGACTGGAAACACCATATATTTT.